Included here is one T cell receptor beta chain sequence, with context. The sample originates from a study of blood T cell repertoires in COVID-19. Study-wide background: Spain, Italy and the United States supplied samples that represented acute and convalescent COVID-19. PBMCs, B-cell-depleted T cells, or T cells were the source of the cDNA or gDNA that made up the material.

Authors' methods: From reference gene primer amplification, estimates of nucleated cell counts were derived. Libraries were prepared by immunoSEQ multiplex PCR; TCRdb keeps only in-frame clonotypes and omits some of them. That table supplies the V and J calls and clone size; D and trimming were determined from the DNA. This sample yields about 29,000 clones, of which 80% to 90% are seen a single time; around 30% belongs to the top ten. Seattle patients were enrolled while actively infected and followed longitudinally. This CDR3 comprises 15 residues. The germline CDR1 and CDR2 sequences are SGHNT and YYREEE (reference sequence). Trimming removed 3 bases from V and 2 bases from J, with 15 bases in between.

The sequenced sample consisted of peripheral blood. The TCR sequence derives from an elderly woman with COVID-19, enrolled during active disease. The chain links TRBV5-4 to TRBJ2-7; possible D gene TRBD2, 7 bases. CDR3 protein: CASSSGGGGAYEQYF. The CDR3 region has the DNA TGTGCCAGCAGCTCTGGGGGCGGGGGAGCCTACGAGCAGTACTTC.